The 13 T cell receptor beta chains listed next were all sequenced from one sample in a study of cytomegalovirus exposure and HLA in healthy donors (dated 2017 in TCRdb). The library was generated by the immunoSEQ multiplex PCR assay. For the multiplex PCR, a mixture combining 60 forward primers for TCR Vbeta segments and 13 reverse primers for TCR Jbeta segments was used. TCRdb retrieved this table from immuneACCESS and kept in-frame rearrangements only. Not all clones are present; in checked studies, unresolved V genes account for under half, and no reason is known for the remainder. This sample holds some 140,000 clones; over 75% were observed only once. Clones ranked in the top ten supply approximately 4.8% of the sample. Sample: PBMCs. Receptors were obtained from a man aged 30-40 years in good health.

This chain connects TRBV7-3 to TRBJ2-1; 7 bases are shared with TRBD2. Looked up from germline, CDR1 is SGHTA and CDR2 is FQGTGA. V was clipped by 2 bases and J by 4 bases; unmatched bases: 2. The CDR3 is made up of 14 amino acids. The CDR3 coding sequence is TGTGCCAGCAGCTTAGCGGGAGAATACAATGAGCAGTTCTTC. Its translation is CASSLAGEYNEQFF.

The chain employs TRBV9 and TRBJ1-1, with D possibly TRBD1 on 5 matching bases. The CDR3 is 14 residues long. Germline assignment: CDR1 SGDLS and CDR2 YYNGEE. Trimming took 6 bases from V and 1 from J, leaving 13 bases between them. DNA for the CDR3: TGTGCCAGCACTCCAGGGAGGACGAACACTGAAGCTTTCTTT. Translating it yields CASTPGRTNTEAFF.

The table lists this clone with a count of one. V is TRBV30 and J is TRBJ1-1, with D maybe TRBD1 (5 bases). The CDR3 length is 13 residues. V lost 2 bases, J lost 4 bases, and 11 bases lay in between. Germline CDR1 GTSNPN, CDR2 SVGIG (reference sequence). CDR3 protein: CAWSTGRGTEAFF. CDR3 nucleotides: TGTGCCTGGAGTACCGGGAGGGGCACTGAAGCTTTCTTT.

The rearrangement links TRBV13 to TRBJ2-1; D remains unclear. V lost 0 bases to trimming and J lost 4 bases, with 7 bases between them. This CDR3 spans 14 amino acids. Germline V gives CDR1 PRHDT, CDR2 FYEKMQ (reference sequence). DNA of the CDR3: TGTGCCAGCAGCTTAGGCTCTAGATACAATGAGCAGTTCTTC. It is translated as CASSLGSRYNEQFF.

The genes are TRBV7-3 and TRBJ1-1; 8 bases are a match to TRBD1. The CDR3 runs to 15 residues. V lost 4 bases, J lost 7 bases, and 11 bases stayed unmatched. Looked up from germline, CDR1 is SGHTA and CDR2 is FQGTGA. CDR3 region: CASSSTGGRIGEAFF. CDR3 nucleotides: TGTGCCAGCAGCTCTACAGGGGGTAGAATCGGTGAAGCTTTCTTT.

The chain combines TRBV6-5 with TRBJ1-2; tentative D call: TRBD1 (5 bases). The CDR3 sequence is 16 residues long. With 0 bases removed from V and 4 bases from J, the gap between germline ends came to 15 bases. CDR1 is MNHEY and CDR2 is SVGAGI in the germline V gene. The CDR3 DNA sequence: TGTGCCAGCAGTTACTCGATCAGGGCCCCTGGCTATGGCTACACCTTC. Translated: CASSYSIRAPGYGYTF.

The J gene is TRBJ2-1, the V gene TRBV19; D may be TRBD2 (5 bases). CDR3 length equals 14 residues. Germline CDR1 is LNHDA and CDR2 is SQIVND (reference sequence). Trimming removed 4 bases at V and 2 bases at J, with 9 bases between. The CDR3 here is CASSTRVAYNEQFF. The CDR3 DNA reads as TGTGCCAGTAGTACGCGGGTAGCCTACAATGAGCAGTTCTTC.

This chain connects TRBV4-3 to TRBJ2-1; 15 nucleotides align to TRBD2. Germline CDR1 is LGHNA and CDR2 is YSLEER. J was trimmed by 5 bases and V by 0 bases; bases with no gene match: 14. The CDR3 is 21 amino acids. CDR3 amino acids: CASSQDLIPRTSGRDHNEQFF. Here the CDR3 DNA reads TGCGCCAGCAGCCAAGATCTAATTCCCCGGACTAGCGGGAGGGACCACAATGAGCAGTTCTTC.

The rearrangement uses TRBV27 and TRBJ1-3; 10 positions agree with TRBD1. The CDR3 has 15 residues. Germline assignment: CDR1 MNHEY and CDR2 SMNVEV (reference sequence). J was trimmed by 4 bases and V by 5 bases; bases with no gene match: 5. The CDR3: CASSDRGLRGNTIYF. CDR3 coding DNA: TGTGCCAGCAGTGACAGGGGGCTCCGAGGAAACACCATATATTTT.

This clone was counted only a few times. The V call is TRBV6-4, the J call TRBJ2-2; D is unclear. The CDR3 sequence is 14 residues long. Trimming cost V 0 bases and J 4 bases, with 6 bases left between them. Germline CDR1 and CDR2: MRHNA and SNTAGT. CDR3 nucleotide sequence: TGTGCCAGCAGTGACTCGGCTAGCACCGGGGAGCTGTTTTTT. Translation gives CASSDSASTGELFF.

The chain couples TRBV5-8 to TRBJ1-2, with TRBD1 as a possible D gene (5 bases). The CDR3 loop spans 12 amino acids. The germline V gene encodes CDR1 SGHTS and CDR2 YDEGEE. The germline V and J ends were trimmed by 4 bases and 8 bases, with 12 bases remaining between them. This CDR3 reads CASSAPGVGYTF. The CDR3 region has the DNA TGTGCCAGCAGCGCCCCGGGGGTCGGCTACACCTTC.

This sequence joins TRBV25-1 and TRBJ1-2, with D unresolved. Per the germline V gene, CDR1 is MGHDK and CDR2 is SYGVNS. This CDR3 is 13 amino acids long. V was trimmed by 2 bases and J by 7 bases, leaving 11 bases between them. CDR3 coding DNA: TGTGCCAGCAGTGAAACGGGATGGGGTGGCTACACCTTC. Residues: CASSETGWGGYTF.

The gene calls are TRBV5-8 and TRBJ2-3; 7 bases line up with TRBD2. The CDR3 consists of 14 residues. CDR1 SGHTS and CDR2 YDEGEE come from the germline V gene. V shed 4 bases, J shed 4 bases, and the junction held 6 bases outside the gene matches. The CDR3 region has the DNA TGTGCCAGCAGCCGTGGGGCGGGGGCAGATACGCAGTATTTT. It translates to CASSRGAGADTQYF.